The rows below give T cell receptor beta chains drawn from one sample of a study of blood T cell repertoires in COVID-19. Sequencing was performed with immunoSEQ multiplex PCR; in TCRdb, only in-frame clones are kept and a portion is missing. Of over 200,000 clones in the sample, 85% to 90% are singletons; the top ten hold about 6%. Input material: peripheral blood. These receptor sequences come from a man aged 55 to 69 who had recovered from COVID-19. CDR3s include the opening cysteine and the closing phenylalanine or tryptophan. The D gene is left open where the match is weak. Size values are once, few and many counts, or a class for expanded clones, and some rows have none.

V	J	D	size	DNA	CDR3
TRBV28	TRBJ1-6	-	few	TGTGCCAGCGGGGCGGTTGGAAACAATTCACCCCTCCACTTT	CASGAVGNNSPLHF
TRBV5-1	TRBJ2-7	-	-	TGCGCCAGCAGCTTAAGTACTCCTCCGAACGAGCAGTACTTC	CASSLSTPPNEQYF
TRBV28	TRBJ1-1	-	-	TGTGCCAGCAGTTCCCCGGGGGGGATTGAAGCTTTCTTT	CASSSPGGIEAFF
TRBV10-3	TRBJ2-7	-	-	TGTGCCATCACGAGAGGACAGTCCTACGAGCAGTACTTC	CAITRGQSYEQYF
TRBV6-4	TRBJ2-1	-	-	TGTGCCAGCAGTTCCCCCCCTCGGGATGAGCAGTTCTTC	CASSSPPRDEQFF
TRBV2	TRBJ1-1	TRBD1	-	TGTGCCAGCAGTGTCGACAGGGACGGTGAAGCTTTCTTT	CASSVDRDGEAFF
TRBV5-4	TRBJ2-1	TRBD2	once	TGTGCCAGCAGCTTGGAGCCATTGCGGGGGGAGGGCAATGAGCAGTTCTTC	CASSLEPLRGEGNEQFF
TRBV6-1	TRBJ1-1	-	-	TGTGCCAGCAGTGAACTCAGTGGCACTGAAGCTTTCTTT	CASSELSGTEAFF
TRBV19	TRBJ1-4	-	once	TGTGCCAGTAGTTTGGAGGGGCTTTCTAATGAAAAACTGTTTTTT	CASSLEGLSNEKLFF
TRBV9	TRBJ1-6	-	-	TGTGCCAGCAGCCCCGACAGCCTTGGTCTCGGCTCACCCCTCCACTTT	CASSPDSLGLGSPLHF
TRBV9	TRBJ1-2	-	few	TGTGCCAGCAGCCATGTCCGGTGGAAGGAGGGTGGCTACACCTTC	CASSHVRWKEGGYTF
TRBV7-3	TRBJ2-3	TRBD2	-	TGTGCCAGCAGCTCACTTATACCGGGACTAGCGGGAGCAGGAGATACGCAGTATTTT	CASSSLIPGLAGAGDTQYF
TRBV20-1	TRBJ1-1	-	-	TGCAGTGCTAGAGGCGGTTTGGATGCTTTCTTT	CSARGGLDAFF
TRBV7-2	TRBJ2-2	TRBD2	-	TGTGCCAGCAGCTTGAAACTAGCGGGGGGCTTAAACACCGGGGAGCTGTTTTTT	CASSLKLAGGLNTGELFF
TRBV27	TRBJ2-6	-	-	TGTGCCAGCAGTTCCTACGGGACTGGGGCCAACGTCCTGACTTTC	CASSSYGTGANVLTF
TRBV5-4	TRBJ1-1	-	-	TGTGCCAGCAGCTTGGAGGGCGGACACCCGAACACTGAAGCTTTCTTT	CASSLEGGHPNTEAFF
TRBV11-3	TRBJ2-5	TRBD1	-	TGTGCCAGCAGCTCAGGGACAGGGTGGGAGACCCAGTACTTC	CASSSGTGWETQYF
TRBV7-3	TRBJ2-1	TRBD2	-	TGTGCCAGCAGCCCTGGGACTAGCGTTGAGCAGTTCTTC	CASSPGTSVEQFF
TRBV7-6	TRBJ2-1	-	-	TGTGCCGGCAGCTTAGAGGTCTTGACAGGCGGTGAGCAGTTCTTC	CAGSLEVLTGGEQFF
TRBV9	TRBJ1-4	TRBD1	-	TGTGCCAGCAGCGGCGGGACAGGGGGAGGCGAAAAACTGTTTTTT	CASSGGTGGGEKLFF
TRBV30	TRBJ2-7	TRBD1	few	TGTGCCTGGAGTGGAGGGACAGGAGTTATGCGCTACGAGCAGTACTTC	CAWSGGTGVMRYEQYF
TRBV19	TRBJ2-1	-	-	TGTGCCAGTAGTATGACGGGTGAGCGTAATGAGCAGTTCTTC	CASSMTGERNEQFF